These 14 T cell receptor beta chains share one sample of origin, sequenced in a study of CD8+ T cells in alopecia areata (dated by TCRdb to the late 2010s). Libraries came from the immunoSEQ multiplex PCR assay. RNA was extracted from all samples and reverse transcribed into cDNA as template for TCR sequencing. Here the immuneACCESS table is served through TCRdb, limited to in-frame sequences with V and J called. Missing clones are a known gap in these copies; in checked studies unresolved V genes cover under half, and the rest lacks a known reason. This sample has approximately 130,000 clones in its table, and around 50% of those were observed once. Clones ranked in the top ten supply 10% to 13% of the sample. Sequenced: NKG2D-low CD8+ T cells sorted from blood. The sample's cell subset or site label, in plain terms: sorted CD8+ NKG2D-low blood T cells. Receptors originate from a human donor with alopecia areata.

This clone was observed a few times. The chain recombines TRBV29-1 with TRBJ2-4; 13 bases are shared with TRBD2. CDR1 and CDR2 (germline): SQVTM, ANQGSEA. The trim removed 7 bases at V and 12 bases at J, leaving 6 bases unmatched. This CDR3 contains 12 residues. The CDR3 loop reads CSALAGGDYQYF. CDR3 sequence (DNA): TGCAGCGCACTAGCGGGGGGGGACTATCAGTACTTC.

The chain is built from TRBV29-1 and TRBJ2-2; TRBD2 matches at 8 bases. Germline lookup yields CDR1 SQVTM and CDR2 ANQGSEA. Trimming at V came to 8 bases and at J to 7 bases, leaving 9 bases not matched to a gene. This CDR3 is 13 amino acids long. Here the CDR3 DNA reads TGCAGCTTTTGGGCGGGAGGAAACGGGGAGCTGTTTTTT. This gives the protein CSFWAGGNGELFF.

The chain links TRBV4-1 to TRBJ1-2; D is uncertain. Germline V lookup: CDR1 MGHRA, CDR2 YSYEKL. The CDR3 runs 15 residues. The V end lost 1 base, the J end lost 3 bases, and 12 bases lay between the germline ends. CDR3: CASSQVDDGHYGYTF. The CDR3 nucleotides read TGCGCCAGCAGCCAAGTCGATGACGGCCACTATGGCTACACCTTC.

As to this clone: Other DNA sequences of this sample code for an identical CDR3. This chain joins TRBV4-1 and TRBJ2-1; D remains unclear. In germline, CDR1 is MGHRA, CDR2 YSYEKL. Trimming took off 1 base at V and 10 bases at J, with 8 bases between the two ends. The CDR3 sequence is 12 residues long. The CDR3: CASSQVGNEQFF. Here the CDR3 DNA reads TGCGCCAGCAGCCAAGTGGGAAACGAGCAGTTCTTC.

The chain carries TRBV5-6 and TRBJ2-7; D call uncertain. The CDR3 consists of 13 residues. The germline gives CDR1 SGHDT, CDR2 YYEEEE. The V gene lost 0 bases and the J gene lost 5 bases, with 9 bases spanning the gap. This chain's CDR3 is CASSLASSHEQYF. In nucleotides, the CDR3 is TGTGCCAGCAGCTTGGCTTCTTCCCACGAGCAGTACTTC.

The genes are TRBV29-1 and TRBJ2-1; tentatively, D is TRBD2 (6 bases). There are 14 residues in the CDR3. The germline CDR1 and CDR2 sequences are SQVTM and ANQGSEA. Trimming removed 4 bases from V and 4 bases from J, with 14 bases in between. The CDR3 DNA is TGCAGCGTTGCGTGGCTAGCGATTTACAATGAGCAGTTCTTC. This encodes CSVAWLAIYNEQFF.

The genes are TRBV30 and TRBJ2-7; D may be TRBD1 (6 bases). V was trimmed by 2 bases and J by 1 base, leaving 9 bases between them. Germline CDR1 GTSNPN, CDR2 SVGIG (reference sequence). CDR3 length equals 13 residues. CDR3 nucleotides: TGTGCCTGGAGTACGGACAGTTCCTACGAGCAGTACTTC. It specifies CAWSTDSSYEQYF. Full variable domain (remainder filled in from reference TRBV30 and TRBJ2-7): SQTIHQWPATLVQPVGSPLSLECTVEGTSNPNLYWYRQAAGRGLQLLFYSVGIGQISSEVPQNLSASRPQDRQFILSSKKLLLSDSGFYLCAWSTDSSYEQYFGPGTRLTVT.

This clone was counted a few times. The genes are TRBV29-1 and TRBJ1-2, with a tentative D call TRBD1 (5 bases). The CDR3 is 14 residues long. The V gene's germline CDR1 is SQVTM and CDR2 ANQGSEA. Deletions cut 3 bases from V and 0 bases from J, with 11 bases between. The CDR3 spells CSVERDGANYGYTF. CDR3 DNA: TGCAGCGTTGAGAGGGACGGAGCTAACTATGGCTACACCTTC.

The J gene is TRBJ2-5, the V gene TRBV29-1; TRBD1 agrees at 9 bases. After removal of 7 bases from V and 5 bases from J, the junction contained 11 bases not matched to a gene. This CDR3 region has 14 residues. CDR1 is SQVTM and CDR2 is ANQGSEA in the germline V gene. The chain's CDR3 is CSASRDRDGETQYF. As DNA, the CDR3 is TGCAGCGCCTCCCGGGACAGGGATGGGGAGACCCAGTACTTC. The full variable domain, in which reference TRBV29-1 and TRBJ2-5 provide the parts outside the CDR3, is SAVISQKPSRDICQRGTSLTIQCQVDSQVTMMFWYRQQPGQSLTLIATANQGSEATYESGFVIDKFPISRPNLTFSTLTVSNMSPEDSSIYLCSASRDRDGETQYFGPGTRLLVL.

There are a few counts of this clone. This sequence joins TRBV29-1 and TRBJ2-3, with 9 nucleotides matching TRBD2. From germline, CDR1 is SQVTM and CDR2 ANQGSEA. Germline trimming cut 7 bases from V and 2 bases from J; bases unmatched to any gene: 10. The CDR3 consists of 15 residues. The CDR3 is CSAVRASGITDTQYF. The CDR3 DNA sequence: TGCAGCGCGGTCCGGGCTAGCGGGATCACAGATACGCAGTATTTT.

The V gene is TRBV6-5, the J gene TRBJ2-3; D may match TRBD1 or TRBD2 (5 bases each). V dropped 6 bases and J dropped 6 bases, with 10 bases sitting between them. The CDR3 is made up of 12 amino acids. Germline V gene lookup returns CDR1 MNHEY and CDR2 SVGAGI. CDR3 DNA: TGTGCCAGCAGCCCCGGGGCCGATACGCAGTATTTT. It yields the protein CASSPGADTQYF.

The rearrangement joins TRBV2 to TRBJ1-2; 12 positions agree with TRBD1. Germline CDR1 reads SNHLY; CDR2 reads FYNNEI. CDR3 length: 14 residues. With V trimmed by 5 bases and J by 8 bases, 6 bases remained unmatched. In DNA, the CDR3 is TGTGCCAGCAGTCCTGGGACAGGGGGCTCCGGCTACACCTTC. This encodes CASSPGTGGSGYTF.

The rearrangement links TRBV30 to TRBJ2-1; D not resolved. Trimming left V 2 bases short and J 5 bases short, with 10 bases between. CDR1 is GTSNPN, CDR2 SVGIG, per germline (reference sequence). This CDR3 region has 13 residues. As DNA, the CDR3 is TGTGCCTGGAGTCCGGACCGAAACAATGAGCAGTTCTTC. Translating gives CAWSPDRNNEQFF.

The gene calls are TRBV4-1 and TRBJ2-7; D possibly uses TRBD1 or TRBD2 (6 bases each). Germline CDR1 MGHRA, CDR2 YSYEKL. Trimming took off 2 bases at V and 7 bases at J, with 12 bases between the two ends. There are 13 residues in the CDR3. CDR3 residues: CASSQRQGREQYF. DNA for the CDR3: TGCGCCAGCAGCCAAAGGCAGGGGAGGGAGCAGTACTTC.